This entry lists 7 T cell receptor beta chains sequenced from one sample in a study of regulatory T cells in long-lasting Graves disease. Combining iRepertoire HTBI primers with Arm-PCR of CDR3 regions, the authors built TCR beta libraries. TCRdb re-called the multiplex PCR reads with MiXCR, one entry per CDR3 protein. The top ten clones hold roughly 8% of a sample with 450,000 or so distinct CDR3 sequences, less than 25% of them seen once. Sample time point: persistent/refractory GD, antithyroid drugs over 5 years with positive TRAb. There was RNA extracted from PBMCs, and the TCR library was made from it. The input for sequencing was peripheral blood mononuclear cells (PBMCs), taken when the disease was refractory, from a patient treated with antithyroid drugs. All receptors come from a female donor with Graves disease.

This clonotype showed up many times. The rearrangement links TRBV20-1 to TRBJ1-2, with a possible D match to TRBD1 (5 bases). The CDR3 is 13 amino acids. CDR1 is DFQATT and CDR2 is SNEGSKA in the germline V gene (reference sequence). Deletions cut 5 bases from V and 7 bases from J, with 17 bases between. The CDR3 bases are TGCAGTGCTGTGACAGAGAACATGGGTGGCTACACCTTC. It encodes CSAVTENMGGYTF.

This clonotype has ten or more counts. The chain combines TRBV20-1 with TRBJ2-5; tentatively, D is TRBD1 (6 bases). With 3 bases removed from V and 4 bases from J, the gap between germline ends came to 18 bases. Germline values: CDR1 DFQATT, CDR2 SNEGSKA (reference sequence). The CDR3 contains 15 residues. Written as DNA, the CDR3 is TGCAGTGCTAGGAGGCAGGGGCGGTGGCTAGAGACCCAGTACTTC. Translating gives CSARRQGRWLETQYF.

The V and J genes are TRBV6-1 and TRBJ1-5; 11 bases match TRBD1. Germline-derived CDR1 and CDR2 are MNHNS and SASEGT. The CDR3 consists of 14 residues. V lost 5 bases to trimming and J lost 7 bases; unmatched junction nucleotides: 4. The CDR3 loop reads CASSKDRGHQPQHF. The CDR3 region has the DNA TGTGCCAGCAGTAAGGACAGGGGGCACCAGCCCCAGCATTTT.

The chain links TRBV28 to TRBJ1-5, with D unclear. This CDR3 comprises 12 residues. CDR1 MDHEN and CDR2 SYDVKM come from the germline V gene. V lost 6 bases and J lost 9, with 12 bases in between. CDR3 amino acids: CASRQSSGPQHF. CDR3 DNA sequence: TGTGCCAGCAGACAGAGTTCCGGGCCCCAGCATTTT.

This clonotype was seen more than once but under ten times. CDR3 DNA sequence: TGCAGCGTTGAAGGGGGTCAGGGTGGAAGAACGCAGTATTTT. Residues: CSVEGGQGGRTQYF. The chain carries TRBV29-1 and TRBJ2-3, with a tentative D call TRBD1 (5 bases). Germline lookup yields CDR1 SQVTM and CDR2 ANQGSEA. The CDR3 loop spans 14 amino acids. Trimming took 1 base from V and 9 from J, leaving 17 bases between them.

This chain connects TRBV20-1 to TRBJ2-5; 8 bases agree with TRBD2. J lost 5 bases, V lost 4 bases, and 12 bases had no gene match. The CDR3 runs to 15 residues. Looked up from germline, CDR1 is DFQATT and CDR2 is SNEGSKA (reference sequence). The CDR3 is CSATRRLARQETQYF. DNA of the CDR3: TGCAGTGCTACCAGGCGACTAGCGAGACAGGAGACCCAGTACTTC.

This clonotype was seen ten or more times. The rearrangement joins TRBV18 to TRBJ1-1; TRBD1 aligns across 11 bases. This CDR3 has 13 amino acids. The germline V gene has CDR1 KGHSH and CDR2 LQKENI. With 6 bases clipped from V and 6 bases from J, the junction kept 3 bases outside the gene matches. CDR3 loop: CASSDRGLSEAFF. CDR3 coding DNA: TGTGCCAGCTCGGACAGGGGGCTGTCTGAAGCTTTCTTT. Together with reference TRBV18 and TRBJ1-1, the CDR3 gives the full variable domain: NAGVMQNPRHLVRRRGQEARLRCSPMKGHSHVYWYRQLPEEGLKFMVYLQKENIIDESGMPKERFSAEFPKEGPSILRIQQVVRGDSAAYFCASSDRGLSEAFFGQGTRLTVV.